These T cell receptor beta chains were read from a single sample in a study of blood T cell repertoires in COVID-19. This table comes from immunoSEQ multiplex PCR, and its TCRdb copy is limited to in-frame clones, with some not included. The table lists about 260,000 clones, 80% to 90% of them singletons, with 10% in the top ten. The sample taken for sequencing was peripheral blood. These receptors were collected from a woman between 70 and 85 years old with COVID-19, enrolled during active disease. Each CDR3 is given with its conserved first and last residue. D genes are given only for firm matches. Clone size is stated in some rows and not others, as once, few, many or a class when expanded.

TRBD2 TRBJ2-3 16 TRBV7-8 - CASSLGAGGPSDTQYF TGTGCCAGCAGCCTCGGAGCGGGAGGGCCCTCAGATACGCAGTATTTT
- TRBJ1-5 15 TRBV4-1 once CASSHPGLSDQPQHF TGCGCCAGCAGCCATCCGGGGTTATCGGATCAGCCCCAGCATTTT
TRBD2 TRBJ2-5 16 TRBV28 - CASRTTSGKFIETQYF TGTGCCAGCAGAACTACTAGCGGGAAGTTTATCGAGACCCAGTACTTC
TRBD2 TRBJ2-1 20 TRBV3-1/TRBV3-2 - CASSHGIMGLAGKAGNEQFF TGTGCCAGCAGCCATGGGATTATGGGACTAGCGGGAAAAGCGGGCAATGAGCAGTTCTTC
TRBD1 TRBJ1-6 16 TRBV25-1 once CASSEWGQGGSSPLHF TGTGCCAGCAGTGAATGGGGACAGGGCGGTAGTTCACCCCTCCACTTT
TRBD2 TRBJ2-7 14 TRBV30 - CAWSRTSRNYEQYF TGTGCCTGGAGTCGGACTAGCAGAAACTACGAGCAGTACTTC
- TRBJ1-2 13 TRBV28 few CASRGQSNYGYTF TGTGCCAGCAGAGGACAGTCTAACTATGGCTACACCTTC
- TRBJ1-6 14 TRBV5-5 - CASSPGQYNSPLHF TGTGCCAGCTCTCCCGGACAGTATAATTCACCCCTCCACTTT
TRBD1 TRBJ1-6 17 TRBV27 - CASSARDSSGLNSPLHF TGTGCCAGCAGTGCAAGGGACAGCTCAGGGTTGAATTCACCCCTCCACTTT
TRBD2 TRBJ2-3 15 TRBV10-1 once CASRQLAGVTDTQYF TGCGCCAGCAGACAACTAGCGGGAGTCACAGATACGCAGTATTTT
- TRBJ1-5 14 TRBV18 - CASSPEQGLQPQHF TGTGCCAGCTCACCCGAACAGGGCCTTCAGCCCCAGCATTTT
TRBD1 TRBJ1-2 14 TRBV2 - CASATDRANYGYTF TGTGCCAGCGCCACGGACAGGGCTAACTATGGCTACACCTTC
- TRBJ1-1 14 TRBV29-1 - CSVDLQGGDTEAFF TGCAGCGTTGACTTACAGGGTGGGGACACTGAAGCTTTCTTT
- TRBJ1-1 14 TRBV2 - CASSARHSDTEAFF TGTGCCAGCAGTGCCCGCCACTCGGACACTGAAGCTTTCTTT
TRBD2 TRBJ2-7 15 TRBV3-1/TRBV3-2 once CASSLSGRAGGEQYF TGTGCCAGCAGCCTTAGCGGGAGGGCCGGGGGGGAGCAGTACTTC
TRBD1 TRBJ1-2 14 TRBV28 - CASSGQGPRDGYTF TGTGCCAGCAGCGGACAGGGGCCCAGGGATGGCTACACCTTC
TRBD2 TRBJ2-1 18 TRBV19 - CASSIEILAGGGYNEQFF TGTGCCAGTAGTATCGAGATTCTAGCGGGAGGAGGTTACAATGAGCAGTTCTTC
- TRBJ2-1 14 TRBV24-1 - CATSGAGYRNEQFF TGTGCCACCAGTGGGGCGGGGTATAGGAATGAGCAGTTCTTC
- TRBJ1-5 15 TRBV15 - CATSREKTGIRPQHF TGTGCCACCAGCAGAGAGAAAACAGGGATTCGGCCCCAGCATTTT
- TRBJ1-1 16 TRBV9 - CASSVGHSGMNTEAFF TGTGCCAGCAGCGTAGGACATAGCGGCATGAACACTGAAGCTTTCTTT
- TRBJ2-1 15 TRBV4-3 - CASSQSSAGIGEQFF TGCGCCAGCAGCCAGTCTTCCGCGGGGATTGGGGAGCAGTTCTTC
TRBD2 TRBJ2-5 13 TRBV30 - CAARLAGVETQYF TGTGCCGCCAGACTAGCGGGAGTGGAGACCCAGTACTTC
TRBD1 TRBJ1-6 17 TRBV28 - CASRRPGTGEVRVTLHF TGTGCCAGCAGGCGTCCCGGGACAGGGGAGGTGAGGGTTACCCTCCACTTT
TRBD2 TRBJ2-1 17 TRBV11-3 - CASSLDYRTSGYNEQFF TGTGCCAGCAGCTTAGATTATAGGACTAGCGGTTACAATGAGCAGTTCTTC
TRBD1 TRBJ2-1 16 TRBV10-3 - CAISDVTGGVYNEQFF TGTGCCATCAGTGATGTGACAGGGGGCGTTTACAATGAGCAGTTCTTC
TRBD1 TRBJ2-1 15 TRBV3-1/TRBV3-2 - CASSQGTGGNNEQFF TGTGCCAGCAGCCAAGGGACAGGGGGAAACAATGAGCAGTTCTTC
TRBD1 TRBJ2-5 14 TRBV6-5 - CASSRTGSPGTQYF TGTGCCAGCAGTCGGACAGGGTCTCCCGGGACCCAGTACTTC
TRBD2 TRBJ2-5 16 TRBV5-4 - CASSSGLAGASRAQYF TGTGCCAGCAGCTCCGGACTAGCGGGGGCCAGTCGGGCCCAGTACTTC
TRBD1 TRBJ1-1 14 TRBV9 - CASSVAGGGSEAFF TGTGCCAGCAGCGTAGCAGGGGGTGGCTCTGAAGCTTTCTTT
- TRBJ1-3 18 TRBV5-1 - CASSLVGRTSSSGNTIYF TGCGCCAGCAGCTTGGTCGGGAGAACATCCTCCTCTGGAAACACCATATATTTT
TRBD1 TRBJ1-2 14 TRBV28 once CASTETGGVSGYTF TGTGCCAGCACCGAAACAGGGGGGGTCTCTGGCTACACCTTC
- TRBJ2-2 15 TRBV18 few CASSTNEQGFGELFF TGTGCCAGCTCAACGAATGAACAGGGTTTCGGGGAGCTGTTTTTT
- TRBJ2-7 12 TRBV11-2 - CASSLRGYEQYF TGTGCCAGCAGCTTACGAGGATACGAGCAGTACTTC
- TRBJ1-1 13 TRBV7-9 - CASSLDGQGEAFF TGTGCCAGCAGCTTAGATGGGCAGGGAGAAGCTTTCTTT
- TRBJ1-4 13 TRBV3-1/TRBV3-2 - CASSQRGNEKLFF TGTGCCAGCAGCCAAAGGGGTAATGAAAAACTGTTTTTT
- TRBJ2-1 17 TRBV3-1/TRBV3-2 - CASSPLPSSENYNEQFF TGTGCCAGCAGCCCTCTCCCGTCTAGCGAGAACTACAATGAGCAGTTCTTC
TRBD2 TRBJ2-1 20 TRBV29-1 - CRVERPWGPSGRAGYNEQFF TGCAGGGTTGAACGCCCATGGGGGCCTAGCGGGAGGGCGGGGTACAATGAGCAGTTCTTC
TRBD2 TRBJ2-7 14 TRBV2 - CASSGGLDNYEQYF TGTGCCAGCAGCGGGGGACTAGACAATTACGAGCAGTACTTC
- TRBJ2-3 18 TRBV4-1 - CASSQVFRPGGAPDTQYF TGCGCCAGCAGCCAAGTTTTTCGCCCGGGGGGCGCGCCAGATACGCAGTATTTT
TRBD2 TRBJ2-2 17 TRBV5-4 - CASSRKTLAGVTGELFF TGTGCCAGCAGCAGAAAGACACTAGCGGGAGTCACCGGGGAGCTGTTTTTT
TRBD1 TRBJ2-1 15 TRBV6-2/TRBV6-3 - CASSPRTGDYNEQFF TGTGCCAGCAGTCCCAGGACAGGGGATTACAATGAGCAGTTCTTC
TRBD1 TRBJ2-7 13 TRBV6-5 - CASSYTRDSYWYF TGTGCCAGCAGTTACACAAGGGACAGCTATTGGTACTTC
TRBD2 TRBJ2-2 17 TRBV7-2 - CASSLGGTSGNTGELFF TGTGCCAGCAGCTTAGGGGGGACTAGCGGGAACACCGGGGAGCTGTTTTTT
TRBD2 TRBJ2-3 17 TRBV6-6 - CASSLDSGSRSTDTQYF TGTGCCAGCAGTCTGGATAGCGGGAGCCGTAGCACAGATACGCAGTATTTT
- TRBJ1-2 13 TRBV12-3/TRBV12-4 - CASSPYIRQTYTF TGTGCCAGCAGCCCCTACATTAGACAAACCTACACCTTC
- TRBJ1-6 15 TRBV6-5 many CASTPGGRIGSPLHF TGTGCCAGCACCCCCGGGGGTCGAATCGGTTCACCCCTCCACTTT
TRBD1 TRBJ1-2 12 TRBV4-1 - CASSQGADGYTF TGCGCCAGCAGTCAGGGGGCAGATGGCTACACCTTC
- TRBJ1-5 12 TRBV6-5 - CAEGGHNQPQHF TGTGCCGAGGGGGGGCACAATCAGCCCCAGCATTTT